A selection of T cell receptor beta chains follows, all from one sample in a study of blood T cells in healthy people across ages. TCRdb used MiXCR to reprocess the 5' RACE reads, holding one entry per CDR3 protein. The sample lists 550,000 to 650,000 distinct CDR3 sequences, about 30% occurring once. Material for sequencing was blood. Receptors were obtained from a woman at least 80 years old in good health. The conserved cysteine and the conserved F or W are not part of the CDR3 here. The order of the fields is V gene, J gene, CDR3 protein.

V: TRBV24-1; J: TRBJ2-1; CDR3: ATSDWTSGDGVNEQF
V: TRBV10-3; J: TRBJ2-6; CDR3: AISEGANVLT
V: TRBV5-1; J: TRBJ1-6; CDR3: ASSLDIQGFSYNSPLH
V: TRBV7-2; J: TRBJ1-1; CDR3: ASTRLGGQGAMLDTEAF
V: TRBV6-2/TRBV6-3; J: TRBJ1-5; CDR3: ASSYPGQDQPQH
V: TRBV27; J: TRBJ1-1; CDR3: ASSQRPRGSTEAF
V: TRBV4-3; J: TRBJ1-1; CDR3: ASSPRRRTEAF
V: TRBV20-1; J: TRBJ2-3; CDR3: SAEVPWSAGGADTQY
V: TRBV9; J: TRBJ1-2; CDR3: ASSAWDTINYGYT
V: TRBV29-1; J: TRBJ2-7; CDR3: SVEDTRGTYEQY
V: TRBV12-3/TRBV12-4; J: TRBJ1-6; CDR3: ASSAGRDNSPLH
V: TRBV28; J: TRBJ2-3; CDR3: ASSPPGAGVRDTQY
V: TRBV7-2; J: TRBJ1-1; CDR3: ASSFNRQFEAF
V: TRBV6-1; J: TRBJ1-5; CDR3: ASSERTDYQPQH
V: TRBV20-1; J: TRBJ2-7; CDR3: SAITGGYEQY
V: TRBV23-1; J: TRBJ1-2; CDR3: ASSQSLQGSGYT
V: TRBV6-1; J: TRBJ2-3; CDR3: ASGEGIRASTDTQY
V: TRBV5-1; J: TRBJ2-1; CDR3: ASSVDGNNEQF
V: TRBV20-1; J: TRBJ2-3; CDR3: SAVAGSHTDTQY
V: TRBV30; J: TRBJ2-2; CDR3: AWIIGGGTGELF
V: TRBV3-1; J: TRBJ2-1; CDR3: ASSQALGAFTNNEQF
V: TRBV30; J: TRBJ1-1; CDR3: AWSVTGRAF
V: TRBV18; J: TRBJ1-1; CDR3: ASSPTSAEAF
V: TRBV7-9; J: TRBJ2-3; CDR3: AIYRGDTQY
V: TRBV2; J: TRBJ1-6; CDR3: ASIDRSSYNSPLH
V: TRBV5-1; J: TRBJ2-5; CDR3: ASSQGQGRLETQY
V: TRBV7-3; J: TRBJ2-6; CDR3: ASSLTRSGVLT
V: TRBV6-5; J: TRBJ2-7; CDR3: ASSQTWEKEQY
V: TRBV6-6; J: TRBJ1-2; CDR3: ASSRGQGNAQLDGYT
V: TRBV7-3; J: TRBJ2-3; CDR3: ASSLRERDTQY
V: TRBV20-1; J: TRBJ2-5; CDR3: SASPGGAGETQY
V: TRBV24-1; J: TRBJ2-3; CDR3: ATSEEASTDTQY
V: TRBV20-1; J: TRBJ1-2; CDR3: SAPRASNYGYT
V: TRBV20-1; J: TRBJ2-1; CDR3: GASTGQGANEQF
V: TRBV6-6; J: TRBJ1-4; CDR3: ASSSQDPYEKLF
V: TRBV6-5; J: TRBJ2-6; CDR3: ASRYSNVPRVLT
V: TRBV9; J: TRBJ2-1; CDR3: ASSVGVDRAHEQF
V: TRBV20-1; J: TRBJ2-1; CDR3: SASQTSGNNEQF
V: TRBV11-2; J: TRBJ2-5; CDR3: ASSLWGGGYQETQY
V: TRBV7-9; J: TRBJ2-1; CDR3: ASSLVNSGNEQF
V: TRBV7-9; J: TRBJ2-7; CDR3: ASSWSSGSYEQY
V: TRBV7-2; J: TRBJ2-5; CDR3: ASSLASLSETQY
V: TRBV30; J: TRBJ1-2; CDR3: AWSVGGESYT
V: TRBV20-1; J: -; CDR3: SARLDRVVGGSYNEQY
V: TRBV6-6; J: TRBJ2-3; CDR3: ASSGIRTQY